The 30 T cell receptor beta chains below were found in one sample sequenced in a study of cytomegalovirus exposure and HLA in healthy donors. It was with 60 Vbeta and 13 Jbeta primers that the PCR ran. The data were produced by immunoSEQ multiplex PCR, yet TCRdb's version contains in-frame clones alone and is incomplete. The sample holds about 140,000 clones, approximately 71% seen once. The sample comprised PBMCs. Receptors were obtained from a woman in her forties or fifties in good health and CMV-seronegative.

The V and J genes are TRBV11-2 and TRBJ1-3; D perhaps matches TRBD1 (6 bases). The CDR3 has 18 amino acids. Germline values: CDR1 SGHAT, CDR2 FQNNGV. V lost 5 bases to trimming and J lost 0 bases, with 20 bases between them. CDR3 in DNA: TGTGCCAGCAGCCCCTCAGCGGGGGCAGGCAGCTCTGGAAACACCATATATTTT. This translates into CASSPSAGAGSSGNTIYF. The whole variable domain, filled in from reference TRBV11-2 and TRBJ1-3, reads EAGVAQSPRYKIIEKRQSVAFWCNPISGHATLYWYQQILGQGPKLLIQFQNNGVVDDSQLPKDRFSAERLKGVDSTLKIQPAKLEDSAVYLCASSPSAGAGSSGNTIYFGEGSWLTVV.

This chain joins TRBV6-6 and TRBJ1-2; D may be TRBD1 (6 bases). V was clipped by 6 bases and J by 2 bases, with 7 bases between them. Germline V CDR1 and CDR2: MNHNY, SVGAGI (reference sequence). The CDR3 contains 12 residues. CDR3 nucleotide sequence: TGTGCCAGCAGCACAGGGAACTATGGCTACACCTTC. This codes for CASSTGNYGYTF.

The V call is TRBV11-2, the J call TRBJ1-3; no firm D call. The ends were cut back, 4 bases at V and 1 base at J, with 8 bases in the middle. Germline CDR1 is SGHAT and CDR2 is FQNNGV. The CDR3 has 14 amino acids. The CDR3 DNA sequence: TGTGCCAGCAGCTCCGTCAGGTCTGGAAACACCATATATTTT. This gives the protein CASSSVRSGNTIYF.

This clone was seen a few times. The rearrangement links TRBV11-2 to TRBJ2-5, with D maybe TRBD2 (5 bases). The CDR3 is 12 residues long. The V end lost 6 bases, the J end lost 7 bases, and 12 bases lay between the germline ends. Germline V gene lookup returns CDR1 SGHAT and CDR2 FQNNGV. CDR3 DNA sequence: TGTGCCAGCAGTTCCATGGCGGGGACCCAGTACTTC. Its translation: CASSSMAGTQYF.

This sequence joins TRBV2 and TRBJ1-2, with 7 nucleotides matching TRBD1. Unmatched junction bases numbered 8, after V lost 3 bases and J lost 4 bases. CDR3 size: 15 residues. CDR1 SNHLY and CDR2 FYNNEI come from the germline V gene. The CDR3 coding sequence is TGTGCCAGCAGTGAGGACAGGAGAGTCGCCTATGGCTACACCTTC. Encoded protein: CASSEDRRVAYGYTF.

The chain combines TRBV5-1 with TRBJ2-2, with TRBD1 as a possible D gene (5 bases). This CDR3 has 15 amino acids. The V gene's germline CDR1 is SGHRS and CDR2 YFSETQ. Trimming pared 2 bases from V and 3 bases from J, leaving 11 bases between. CDR3 sequence: CASSFGVGDTGELFF. In DNA, the CDR3 is TGCGCCAGCAGCTTTGGGGTAGGGGACACCGGGGAGCTGTTTTTT. The entire variable domain, with the rest obtained from reference TRBV5-1 and TRBJ2-2, is as follows: KAGVTQTPRYLIKTRGQQVTLSCSPISGHRSVSWYQQTPGQGLQFLFEYFSETQRNKGNFPGRFSGRQFSNSRSEMNVSTLELGDSALYLCASSFGVGDTGELFFGEGSRLTVL.

This rearrangement joins TRBV30 to TRBJ1-4; the D is unclear. The V gene's germline CDR1 is GTSNPN and CDR2 SVGIG (reference sequence). Trimming shortened V by 1 base and J by 0 bases, and 9 bases separated the two germline ends. This CDR3 region has 15 residues. The CDR3 is CAWSEKTTTNEKLFF. The CDR3 coding sequence is TGTGCCTGGAGTGAAAAGACAACAACTAATGAAAAACTGTTTTTT.

The V call is TRBV6-6, the J call TRBJ2-5; TRBD1 matches 11 bases. Germline loops: CDR1 MNHNY, CDR2 SVGAGI (reference sequence). V was pared by 4 bases and J by 11 bases, with 15 bases of the junction left unmatched. This CDR3 has 16 amino acids. CDR3 in amino acids: CASSLTGQGAAQEQYF. CDR3 sequence (DNA): TGTGCCAGCAGTTTAACCGGACAGGGGGCGGCCCAGGAGCAGTACTTC.

The V call is TRBV4-1, the J call TRBJ2-1, with 14 bases that match TRBD2. There are 16 residues in the CDR3. The germline CDR1 and CDR2 sequences are MGHRA and YSYEKL. V gave up 4 bases and J gave up 5 bases; unmatched junction bases: 4. The CDR3 here is CASSLLTSGGDNEQFF. CDR3 nucleotide sequence: TGCGCCAGCAGCCTACTGACTAGCGGGGGGGACAATGAGCAGTTCTTC.

The rearrangement uses TRBV25-1 and TRBJ1-2; 10 bases map to TRBD1. This CDR3 has 14 residues. Germline V gives CDR1 MGHDK, CDR2 SYGVNS. V lost 2 bases to trimming and J lost 3 bases; unmatched junction nucleotides: 0. DNA for the CDR3: TGTGCCAGCAGTGAAGACAGGGGGCACTATGGCTACACCTTC. It codes for CASSEDRGHYGYTF.

This rearrangement joins TRBV11-2 to TRBJ2-7, with no clear D. Germline values: CDR1 SGHAT, CDR2 FQNNGV. The CDR3 loop spans 12 amino acids. V was clipped by 1 base and J by 5 bases, with 6 bases between them. The CDR3 here is CASSLGWHEQYF. The CDR3 DNA is TGTGCCAGCAGCTTAGGGTGGCACGAGCAGTACTTC. Looking up the rest from reference TRBV11-2 and TRBJ2-7 gives the full variable domain: EAGVAQSPRYKIIEKRQSVAFWCNPISGHATLYWYQQILGQGPKLLIQFQNNGVVDDSQLPKDRFSAERLKGVDSTLKIQPAKLEDSAVYLCASSLGWHEQYFGPGTRLTVT.

As regards this clone: At one end the junction does not follow the germline gene, possibly because of a read error. V and J are TRBV7-7 and TRBJ2-5; TRBD2 agrees at 14 bases. This CDR3 spans 16 amino acids. Looked up from germline, CDR1 is SSHAT and CDR2 is FNYEAQ (reference sequence). The CDR3 reads CASSAGLAGAGETQYF. CDR3 in DNA: TGTGCTAGCAGCGCGGGACTAGCGGGGGCTGGGGAGACCCAGTACTTC.

The genes are TRBV7-6 and TRBJ1-4; 9 positions match TRBD1. CDR3 length equals 15 residues. Germline V gene lookup returns CDR1 SGHVS and CDR2 FNYEAQ. V lost 5 bases, J lost 3 bases, and 4 bases stayed unmatched. CDR3 bases: TGTGCCAGCAGCCCCCGGACAGGGGCTAATGAAAAACTGTTTTTT. It yields the protein CASSPRTGANEKLFF.

V usage is TRBV10-3 and J usage is TRBJ2-1; possibly TRBD1 for D (6 bases). There are 12 residues in the CDR3. CDR1 is ENHRY and CDR2 is SYGVKD in the germline V gene. Trimming removed 4 bases from V and 8 bases from J, with 9 bases in between. Written as DNA, the CDR3 is TGTGCCATCAGTGCAGGGGAATATGAGCAGTTCTTC. This codes for CAISAGEYEQFF.

The CDR3 loop reads CASSWGGSSYNEQFF. The CDR3 DNA reads TGTGCCAGCAGCTGGGGGGGTAGCTCCTACAATGAGCAGTTCTTC. V is TRBV14 and J is TRBJ2-1; the match to TRBD2 covers 7 bases. CDR3 length: 15 residues. CDR1 is SGHDN and CDR2 is FVKESK in the germline V gene. V shed 5 bases, J shed 0 bases, and the junction held 4 bases outside the gene matches.

CDR3 DNA: TGTGCCATCAAAGGCAGCGACTATGGCTACACCTTC. This encodes CAIKGSDYGYTF. The chain has TRBV10-3 and TRBJ1-2, with D uncertain. The CDR3 spans 12 residues. Trimming removed 7 bases from V and 3 bases from J, with 9 bases in between. Germline V lookup: CDR1 ENHRY, CDR2 SYGVKD.

The chain recombines TRBV7-2 with TRBJ2-2, with unresolved D. Germline values: CDR1 SGHTA, CDR2 FQGNSA. CDR3 size: 13 residues. With 5 bases removed from V and 6 bases from J, the gap between germline ends came to 10 bases. CDR3 in amino acids: CASSAIYPGELFF. The CDR3, as DNA: TGTGCCAGCAGCGCTATTTACCCCGGGGAGCTGTTTTTT.

The genes are TRBV5-6 and TRBJ1-1, with 9 bases fitting TRBD1. The V gene end was trimmed by 2 bases and the J gene end by 6 bases; junction bases not matched to a gene: 11. Germline-derived CDR1 and CDR2 are SGHDT and YYEEEE. The CDR3 has 16 amino acids. CDR3 region: CASSFLPGQGTAEAFF. DNA for the CDR3: TGTGCCAGCAGCTTCTTACCGGGACAGGGTACCGCTGAAGCTTTCTTT.

This chain connects TRBV7-6 to TRBJ2-1, with 10 bases lining up with TRBD2. The germline gives CDR1 SGHVS, CDR2 FNYEAQ. V lost 1 base and J lost 2; bases outside the gene matches: 5. The CDR3 covers 17 residues. CDR3 DNA sequence: TGTGCCAGCAGCTTAGAAGCCCTAGCGGGGGCCTACAATGAGCAGTTCTTC. It translates to CASSLEALAGAYNEQFF.

V is TRBV14 and J is TRBJ1-6; 8 bases agree with TRBD1. The V gene's germline CDR1 is SGHDN and CDR2 FVKESK. This CDR3 has 15 residues. With V trimmed by 2 bases and J by 10 bases, 7 bases remained unmatched. CDR3 region: CASSQYGQGGSPLHF. As DNA, the CDR3 is TGTGCCAGCAGCCAATACGGACAGGGTGGATCACCCCTCCACTTT.

J is TRBJ1-2 and V is TRBV29-1; weak D call: TRBD1 (5 bases). V gave up 6 bases and J gave up 8 bases, with 13 bases separating them. Germline CDR1 SQVTM, CDR2 ANQGSEA. The CDR3 is 11 residues long. The CDR3 DNA reads TGCAGCGTCTTACAGGAGTACGGCTACACCTTC. The encoded protein is CSVLQEYGYTF.

This clone was recorded a few times. V is TRBV5-1 and J is TRBJ1-2; no clear D. CDR1 SGHRS and CDR2 YFSETQ come from the germline V gene. This CDR3 spans 12 amino acids. Trimming took 0 bases from V and 6 from J, leaving 6 bases between them. Here the CDR3 reads CASSLESNGYTF. In nucleotides, the CDR3 is TGCGCCAGCAGCTTGGAGAGTAATGGCTACACCTTC.

This clone appeared a few times. V and J are TRBV5-1 and TRBJ2-1; TRBD2 matches at 9 bases. This CDR3 is 17 amino acids long. The germline gives CDR1 SGHRS, CDR2 YFSETQ. J lost 9 bases, V lost 0 bases, and 13 bases had no gene match. CDR3 in DNA: TGCGCCAGCAGCTTGGAAGGGGCGGGACTAGCTTTTTCTGAGCAGTTCTTC. Its protein product is CASSLEGAGLAFSEQFF. The variable domain in full, completed from reference TRBV5-1 and TRBJ2-1, reads KAGVTQTPRYLIKTRGQQVTLSCSPISGHRSVSWYQQTPGQGLQFLFEYFSETQRNKGNFPGRFSGRQFSNSRSEMNVSTLELGDSALYLCASSLEGAGLAFSEQFFGPGTRLTVL.

In this sample, this clone turned up once. This chain joins TRBV9 and TRBJ1-1; no clear D gene. The ends were cut back, 1 base at V and 5 bases at J, with 9 bases in the middle. From germline, CDR1 is SGDLS and CDR2 YYNGEE. The CDR3 has 13 amino acids. CDR3 loop: CASSVRVETEAFF. Written as DNA, the CDR3 is TGTGCCAGCAGCGTACGAGTTGAGACTGAAGCTTTCTTT.

The CDR3 DNA follows: TGTGCCTGGAGTGGTGACAGGGGCCATGGCTACACCTTC. Its protein is CAWSGDRGHGYTF. The chain has TRBV30 and TRBJ1-2, with 8 bases identical to TRBD1. The CDR3 is 13 amino acids. Germline CDR1 is GTSNPN and CDR2 is SVGIG (reference sequence). Trimming at V came to 1 base and at J to 6 bases, leaving 4 bases not matched to a gene.

V is TRBV18 and J is TRBJ1-1; D remains unclear. V was trimmed by 6 bases and J by 3 bases, leaving 14 bases between them. This CDR3 is built from 14 residues. Looked up from germline, CDR1 is KGHSH and CDR2 is LQKENI. The CDR3, as DNA: TGTGCCAGCTCCCCCGCGGTTTGGGACACTGAAGCTTTCTTT. It yields the protein CASSPAVWDTEAFF.

The chain recombines TRBV7-3 with TRBJ2-3; 9 nucleotides match TRBD2. There are 15 residues in the CDR3. J lost 1 base, V lost 4 bases, and 3 bases had no gene match. Per the germline V gene, CDR1 is SGHTA and CDR2 is FQGTGA. CDR3: CASSSLAGGTDTQYF. CDR3 nucleotides: TGTGCCAGCAGCTCCTTAGCGGGGGGCACAGATACGCAGTATTTT.

The CDR3 DNA reads as TGTGCCAGCAGCTTAGGGACAGTAAAAGAGACCCAGTACTTC. Translating it yields CASSLGTVKETQYF. This sequence joins TRBV11-2 and TRBJ2-5; D may be TRBD1 (6 bases). This CDR3 has 14 amino acids. V lost 1 base, J lost 3 bases, and 9 bases lay in between. Germline V gives CDR1 SGHAT, CDR2 FQNNGV.

The V call is TRBV9, the J call TRBJ2-1; TRBD2 matches at 9 bases. V shed 0 bases, J shed 9 bases, and the junction held 7 bases outside the gene matches. CDR1 SGDLS and CDR2 YYNGEE come from the germline V gene. The CDR3 consists of 15 residues. CDR3 in amino acids: CASSVVAGGPSEQFF. Here the CDR3 DNA reads TGTGCCAGCAGCGTAGTGGCGGGGGGGCCTAGTGAGCAGTTCTTC.

The V call is TRBV2, the J call TRBJ1-6, with 10 nucleotides matching TRBD1. Trimming removed 6 bases from V and 10 bases from J; junction bases left unmatched: 6. Germline values: CDR1 SNHLY, CDR2 FYNNEI. The CDR3 has 14 residues. DNA of the CDR3: TGTGCCAGCAGCACCGGGACAGGGGACTCACCCCTCCACTTT. Translated: CASSTGTGDSPLHF.